This TCR beta chain was identified during a study of blood T cell repertoires in COVID-19. Study-wide context: PBMCs, B-cell-depleted T cells, or T cells provided the cDNA or gDNA that made up the material.

The data were produced by immunoSEQ multiplex PCR, yet TCRdb's version contains in-frame clones alone and is incomplete. The data hold just under 350,000 clones, with about 83% observed a single time. V shed 2 bases and J shed 2 bases, with 6 bases lying between them. Looked up from germline, CDR1 is WNHNN and CDR2 is SYGVQD (reference sequence). The CDR3 totals 13 residues. V is TRBV10-1 and J is TRBJ1-2; D call uncertain. The clonotype was recovered from a man aged 30 to 39 with active or convalescent COVID-19. Sequencing input: peripheral blood. CDR3 bases: TGCGCCAGCAGTGAGGGGCAGAACTATGGCTACACCTTC. It translates to CASSEGQNYGYTF.